Sequencing of this T cell receptor beta chain was carried out in a study of blood T cell repertoires in COVID-19 (dated by TCRdb to about 2020). Regarding the research as a whole: The collaborator samples originated in the United States, Italy and Spain and spanned the acute and convalescent phases of COVID-19. The prospective study material was composed of cDNA or gDNA derived from T cells, B-cell-depleted T cells, or PBMCs. Deeply sampled blood TCRbeta repertoires from subjects exposed to, actively infected with, or recovered from COVID-19 were included in the dataset. The repertoires were released in a freely available public database intended as a resource for research on the immune response to SARS-CoV-2. The samples were drawn from the first 160 participants of the ongoing ImmuneRACE study and from 1,254 subjects provided by 6 global collaborators. A de-identified subject ID, COVID-19 status, age in years and sex were almost always included in the sample metadata. Where available, HLA class I and class II types were taken from metadata supplied by the sample provider and were not determined by assay-based typing. The paper as a whole reports these results and caveats: The quantity of clinical and demographic metadata differed by source and by participant and was supplied without curation.

V lost 0 bases and J lost 0 bases; the stretch between them is 10 bases long. Inclusive of the bounding cysteine and phenylalanine, the CDR3 is 16 residues long. CDR3 DNA only is kept here, 48 bases in frame from base 1. The germline V gene gives CDR1 as SGHTS and CDR2 as YDEGEE. TCRbeta CDR3 regions were amplified from genomic DNA by means of the immunoSEQ Assay, a bias-controlled multiplex PCR. On the authors' methods: The number of nucleated cells in each sample was estimated by amplification of reference gene primers within the assay. To quantify the absolute abundance of each unique TCRbeta CDR3 rearrangement, sequence reads were collapsed and filtered. For each sample, productive Simpson clonality was calculated as the square root of Simpson's diversity index over productive rearrangements. Held by TCRdb, this immuneACCESS table contains in-frame sequences only and omits some clones. Under half of the omission traces to an unresolved V gene where checked; the cause of the rest is unknown. Clone size and V and J calls were adopted from that table, with D and trimming inferred from the DNA. For this sample the table gives fewer than 200,000 clones, of which approximately 85% were detected only once. The leading ten clones occupy 1.2% of the sample.

Samples from volunteer blood donors who had recovered from COVID-19 were contributed by a second Seattle source. Whole blood was collected in K2EDTA tubes by collaborating institutions according to the institutions' own protocols. Collaborator samples were shipped for TCRbeta analysis as frozen whole blood, isolated PBMCs, or DNA extracted from either sample type. Points on this clone: Its cognate antigen has yet to be identified. The record has no base qualities; no much larger clone is one base away.

The sample comprised peripheral blood. The sequence derives from a man aged 60-69 years who had recovered from COVID-19. This chain joins TRBV5-8 to TRBJ2-1; the D region possibly corresponds to TRBD2 (5 bases align). In nucleotide form, the sequence is TGTGCCAGCAGCTTGGCCGAAGGGAGCTCCTACAATGAGCAGTTCTTC. It specifies CASSLAEGSSYNEQFF.